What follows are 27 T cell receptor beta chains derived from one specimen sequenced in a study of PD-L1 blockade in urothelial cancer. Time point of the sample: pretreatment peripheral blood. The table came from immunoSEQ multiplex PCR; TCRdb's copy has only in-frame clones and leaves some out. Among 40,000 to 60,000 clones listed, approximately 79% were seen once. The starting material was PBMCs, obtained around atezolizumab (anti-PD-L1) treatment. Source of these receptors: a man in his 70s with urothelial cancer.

The CDR3 reads CASSMGTPSNTGELFF. In DNA form, the CDR3 reads TGTGCCAGTAGTATGGGGACACCTTCGAACACCGGGGAGCTGTTTTTT. The chain links TRBV19 to TRBJ2-2; tentatively, D is TRBD1 (6 bases). The length of the CDR3 is 16 residues. V dropped 3 bases and J dropped 0 bases, with 11 bases sitting between them. Per the germline V gene, CDR1 is LNHDA and CDR2 is SQIVND (reference sequence).

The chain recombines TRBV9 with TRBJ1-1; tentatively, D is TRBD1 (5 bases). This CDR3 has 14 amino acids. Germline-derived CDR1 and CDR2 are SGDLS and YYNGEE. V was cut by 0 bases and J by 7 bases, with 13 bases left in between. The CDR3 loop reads CASSVGGDGREAFF. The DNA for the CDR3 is TGTGCCAGCAGCGTAGGGGGGGACGGCCGTGAAGCTTTCTTT.

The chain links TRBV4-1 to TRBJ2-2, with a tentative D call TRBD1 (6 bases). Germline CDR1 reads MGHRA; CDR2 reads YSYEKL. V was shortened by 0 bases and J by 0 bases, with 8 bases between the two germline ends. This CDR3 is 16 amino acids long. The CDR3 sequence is CASSQETGTNTGELFF. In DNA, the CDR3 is TGCGCCAGCAGCCAAGAAACAGGGACGAACACCGGGGAGCTGTTTTTT.

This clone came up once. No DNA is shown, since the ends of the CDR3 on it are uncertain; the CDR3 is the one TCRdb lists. The CDR3 reads CASSWGSGTGSYF. The V gene is TRBV7-9, the J gene TRBJ2-7; the table names TRBD1, a call not compared with the DNA. The germline V gene has CDR1 SEHNR and CDR2 FQNEAQ (reference sequence). The CDR3 extends over 13 residues, inclusive of both ends.

CDR3 sequence: CAIRGTSGRAVTVDEQFF. The CDR3, as DNA: TGTGCCATCAGGGGGACTAGCGGGAGGGCCGTTACCGTCGATGAGCAGTTCTTC. The rearrangement uses TRBV10-3 and TRBJ2-1; 16 bases line up with TRBD2. J lost 8 bases, V lost 6 bases, and 13 bases had no gene match. Germline assignment: CDR1 ENHRY and CDR2 SYGVKD. CDR3 size: 18 residues.

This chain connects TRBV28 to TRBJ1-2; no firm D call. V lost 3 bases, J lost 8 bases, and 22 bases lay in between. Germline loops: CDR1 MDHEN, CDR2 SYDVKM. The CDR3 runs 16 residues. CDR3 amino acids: CASSLPLGVRGEGYTF. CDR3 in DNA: TGTGCCAGCAGTTTGCCTCTCGGGGTTCGAGGAGAGGGCTACACCTTC.

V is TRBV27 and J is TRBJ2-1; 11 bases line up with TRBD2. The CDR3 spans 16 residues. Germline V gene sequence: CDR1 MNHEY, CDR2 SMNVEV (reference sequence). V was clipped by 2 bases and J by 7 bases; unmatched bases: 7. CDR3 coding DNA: TGTGCCAGCAGTTTAATAGCGGGAGGGCCCGGAAATGAGCAGTTCTTC. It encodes CASSLIAGGPGNEQFF.

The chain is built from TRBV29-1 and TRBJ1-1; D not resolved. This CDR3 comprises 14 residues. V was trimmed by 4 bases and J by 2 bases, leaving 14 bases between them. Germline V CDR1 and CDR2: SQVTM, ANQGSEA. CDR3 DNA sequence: TGCAGCGTTGGCACCAGGTTGGGCAACACTGAAGCTTTCTTT. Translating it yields CSVGTRLGNTEAFF.

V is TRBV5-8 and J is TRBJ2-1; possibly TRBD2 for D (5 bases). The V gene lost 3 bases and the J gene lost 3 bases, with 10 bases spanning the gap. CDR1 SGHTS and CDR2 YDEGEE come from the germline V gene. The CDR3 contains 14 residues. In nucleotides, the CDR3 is TGTGCCAGCAGCTCGGACTCCTTCTACAATGAGCAGTTCTTC. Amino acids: CASSSDSFYNEQFF.

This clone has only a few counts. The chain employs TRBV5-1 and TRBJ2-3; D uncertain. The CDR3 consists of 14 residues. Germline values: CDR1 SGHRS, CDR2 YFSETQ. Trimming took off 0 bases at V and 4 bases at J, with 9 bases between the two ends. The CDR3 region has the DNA TGCGCCAGCAGCTTGGTACGCGACTCAGATACGCAGTATTTT. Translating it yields CASSLVRDSDTQYF.

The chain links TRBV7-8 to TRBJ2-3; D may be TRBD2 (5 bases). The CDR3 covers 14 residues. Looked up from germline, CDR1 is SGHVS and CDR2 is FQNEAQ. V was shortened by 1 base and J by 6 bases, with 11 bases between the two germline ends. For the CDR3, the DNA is TGTGCCAGCAGCTTAGAGGACTTGTCGGATACGCAGTATTTT. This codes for CASSLEDLSDTQYF.

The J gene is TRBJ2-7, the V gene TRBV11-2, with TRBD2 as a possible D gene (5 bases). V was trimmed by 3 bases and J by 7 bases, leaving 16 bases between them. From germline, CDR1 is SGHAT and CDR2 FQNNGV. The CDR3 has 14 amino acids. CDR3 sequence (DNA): TGTGCCAGCAGCTTCGCGAGCCTGCCGGGAGAGCAGTACTTC. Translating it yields CASSFASLPGEQYF.

The DNA of the CDR3 is TGTGCCTGGAGTGTTAAAGCGGGGACTTACGAGCAGTACTTC. Its protein product is CAWSVKAGTYEQYF. V is TRBV30 and J is TRBJ2-7; TRBD2 matches 7 bases. V gave up 0 bases and J gave up 4 bases; unmatched junction bases: 6. The germline CDR1 and CDR2 sequences are GTSNPN and SVGIG (reference sequence). This CDR3 region has 14 residues.

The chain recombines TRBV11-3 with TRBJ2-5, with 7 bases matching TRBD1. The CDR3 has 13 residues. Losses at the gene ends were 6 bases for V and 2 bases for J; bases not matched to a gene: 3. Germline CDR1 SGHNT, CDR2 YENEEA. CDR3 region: CASSYRGQETQYF. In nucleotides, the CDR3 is TGTGCCAGCAGTTACAGGGGTCAAGAGACCCAGTACTTC. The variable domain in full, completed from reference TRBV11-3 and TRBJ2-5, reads EAGVVQSPRYKIIEKKQPVAFWCNPISGHNTLYWYLQNLGQGPELLIRYENEEAVDDSQLPKDRFSAERLKGVDSTLKIQPAELGDSAVYLCASSYRGQETQYFGPGTRLLVL.

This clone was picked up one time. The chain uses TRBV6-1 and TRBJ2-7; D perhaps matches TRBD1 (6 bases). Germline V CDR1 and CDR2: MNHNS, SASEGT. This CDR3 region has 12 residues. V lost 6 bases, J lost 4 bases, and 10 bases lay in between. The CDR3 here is CASSWDKYEQYF. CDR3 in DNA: TGTGCCAGCAGCTGGGACAAATACGAGCAGTACTTC.

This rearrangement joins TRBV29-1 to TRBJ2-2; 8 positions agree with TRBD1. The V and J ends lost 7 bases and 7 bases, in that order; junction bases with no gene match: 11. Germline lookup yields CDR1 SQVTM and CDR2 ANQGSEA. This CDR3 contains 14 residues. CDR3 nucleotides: TGCAGCGCCCGGACAGGGACGACGCACGGGGAGCTGTTTTTT. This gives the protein CSARTGTTHGELFF.

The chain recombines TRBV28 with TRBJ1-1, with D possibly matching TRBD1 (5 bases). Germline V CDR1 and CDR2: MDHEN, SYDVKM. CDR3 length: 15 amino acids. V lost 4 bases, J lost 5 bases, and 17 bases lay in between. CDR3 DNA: TGTGCCAGCAGTTCCCGAGGAGGGGAAGGGACTGAAGCTTTCTTT. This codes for CASSSRGGEGTEAFF. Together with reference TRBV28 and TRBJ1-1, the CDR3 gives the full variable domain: DVKVTQSSRYLVKRTGEKVFLECVQDMDHENMFWYRQDPGLGLRLIYFSYDVKMKEKGDIPEGYSVSREKKERFSLILESASTNQTSMYLCASSSRGGEGTEAFFGQGTRLTVV.

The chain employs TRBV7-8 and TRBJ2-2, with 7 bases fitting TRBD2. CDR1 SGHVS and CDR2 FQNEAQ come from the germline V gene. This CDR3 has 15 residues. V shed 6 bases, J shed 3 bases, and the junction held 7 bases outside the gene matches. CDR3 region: CASSTSARDTGELFF. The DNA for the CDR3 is TGTGCCAGCAGTACTAGCGCCCGAGACACCGGGGAGCTGTTTTTT.

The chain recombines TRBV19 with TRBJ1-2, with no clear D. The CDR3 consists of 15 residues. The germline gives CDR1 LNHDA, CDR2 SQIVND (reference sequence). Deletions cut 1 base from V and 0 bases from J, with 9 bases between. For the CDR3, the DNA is TGTGCCAGTAGTATAGGAAGAGCTACTAACTATGGCTACACCTTC. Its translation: CASSIGRATNYGYTF. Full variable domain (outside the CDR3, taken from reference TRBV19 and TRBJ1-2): DGGITQSPKYLFRKEGQNVTLSCEQNLNHDAMYWYRQDPGQGLRLIYYSQIVNDFQKGDIAEGYSVSREKKESFPLTVTSAQKNPTAFYLCASSIGRATNYGYTFGSGTRLTVV.

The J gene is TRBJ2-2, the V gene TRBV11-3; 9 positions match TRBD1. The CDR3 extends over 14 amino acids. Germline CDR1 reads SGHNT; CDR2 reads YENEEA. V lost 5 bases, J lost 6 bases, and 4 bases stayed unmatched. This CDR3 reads CASSPDRGSGELFF. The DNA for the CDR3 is TGTGCCAGCAGCCCGGACAGGGGCTCCGGGGAGCTGTTTTTT.

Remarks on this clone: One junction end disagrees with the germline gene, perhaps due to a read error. This CDR3 reads CASSVDRGWEQYF. CDR3 in DNA: TGTGCTAGCAGCGTCGACAGGGGTTGGGAGCAGTACTTC. This chain connects TRBV7-7 to TRBJ2-7; TRBD1 aligns across 8 bases. CDR3 length equals 13 residues. The germline gives CDR1 SSHAT, CDR2 FNYEAQ (reference sequence).

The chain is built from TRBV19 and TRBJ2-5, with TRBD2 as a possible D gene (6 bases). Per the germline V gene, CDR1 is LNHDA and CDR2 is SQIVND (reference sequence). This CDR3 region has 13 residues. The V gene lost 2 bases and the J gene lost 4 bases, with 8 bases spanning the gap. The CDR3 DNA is TGTGCCAGTAGTATATCCGGGGGAGAGACCCAGTACTTC. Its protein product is CASSISGGETQYF.

The chain's CDR3 is CARGGAGVGSYEQYF. CDR3 bases: TGTGCCAGGGGCGGTGCGGGAGTTGGTTCCTACGAGCAGTACTTC. The chain carries TRBV2 and TRBJ2-7, with 7 bases aligning to TRBD2. There are 15 residues in the CDR3. The germline V gene has CDR1 SNHLY and CDR2 FYNNEI. The J segment lost 1 base and the V segment lost 9 bases, leaving 12 bases of the junction unmatched.

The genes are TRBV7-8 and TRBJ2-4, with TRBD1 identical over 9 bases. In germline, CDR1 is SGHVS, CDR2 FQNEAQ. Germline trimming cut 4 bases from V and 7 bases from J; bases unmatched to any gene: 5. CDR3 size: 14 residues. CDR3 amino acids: CASSSGTGLNIQYF. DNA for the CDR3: TGTGCCAGCAGCTCAGGGACAGGGCTGAACATTCAGTACTTC.

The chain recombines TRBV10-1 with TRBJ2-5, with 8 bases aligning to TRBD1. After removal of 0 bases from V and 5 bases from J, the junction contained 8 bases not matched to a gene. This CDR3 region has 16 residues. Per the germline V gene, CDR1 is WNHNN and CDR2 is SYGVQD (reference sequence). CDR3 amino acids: CASSESLTGARETQYF. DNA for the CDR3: TGCGCCAGCAGTGAGTCCCTGACAGGGGCGCGGGAGACCCAGTACTTC.

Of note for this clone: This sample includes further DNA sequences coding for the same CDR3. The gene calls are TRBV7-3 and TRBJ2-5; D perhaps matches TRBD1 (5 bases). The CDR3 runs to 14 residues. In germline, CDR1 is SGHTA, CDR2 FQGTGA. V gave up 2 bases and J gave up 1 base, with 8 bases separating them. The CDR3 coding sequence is TGTGCCAGCAGCTTAGGTACAGGCCAAGAGACCCAGTACTTC. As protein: CASSLGTGQETQYF.

CDR3 protein: CASSLSPGGFNYGYTF. CDR3 DNA: TGTGCCAGCTCACTAAGCCCAGGGGGCTTTAACTATGGCTACACCTTC. This chain uses TRBV18 with TRBJ1-2, with 8 bases matching TRBD1. V dropped 4 bases and J dropped 1; count of bases not matched to a gene: 8. This CDR3 has 16 residues. Germline CDR1 and CDR2: KGHSH and LQKENI.